This T cell receptor beta chain was identified during a study of beta chain features in type 1 diabetes (dated by TCRdb to 2017 to 2018). Describing the broader study: No differences in mean age, gender distribution, total cell number or subset yield were found between patients and healthy donors. Regulatory and stem cell-like memory subsets were isolated from only 8 patients and roughly eight healthy donors, whereas naive and central memory subsets came from all 30 or so donors. The study compared TCRB repertoires of sorted circulating CD4+ T cell subsets between recently diagnosed type 1 diabetes patients and matched healthy donors. A total of over 90,000,000 sorted cells were examined across all samples, and a strong correlation was observed between cell number per subset and RNA yield. The study at large found these results: Type 1 diabetes patients showed a moderate but significant shortening of TCRB CDR3 length in all four CD4+ subsets. Shorter templates might have been favored by PCR, but patient and control samples were amplified and corrected together, so both groups would have been affected equally by any skew. Naive, central memory and regulatory TCRB repertoires appeared to be more alike among patients than among healthy donors. At VDJ recombination sites, type 1 diabetes patients had fewer insertions and more deleted nucleotides, which implies abnormalities in thymic rearrangement. Because the HLA sub-analyses included only small numbers of individuals, any influence of HLA type on TCRB rearrangement was left unresolved. Because cDNA rather than genomic DNA was sequenced, highly expressing activated cells could have been over-represented, although no difference in activation and CD3 levels was found between groups.

The CDR3 contains 18 residues, cysteine and phenylalanine counted. Only the CDR3 part of the read is kept: 54 bases, read in frame from the first base. The germline V gene (reference sequence) supplies CDR1 GTSNPN and CDR2 SVGIG. V loses 4 bases, J loses 2 bases, and the germline ends lie 26 bases apart. Each donor gave one peripheral blood draw, averaging approximately 0.12 L, which was collected into heparinised tubes. Naive, central memory, regulatory and stem cell-like memory CD4+ T cells were sorted on a BD FACSAria II using a panel including CD45RO, CCR7, CD25, CD127, CD95 and CD27. Every sorted population had a purity above 95%. PBMCs were separated immediately by Lymphoprep density gradient centrifugation and were stained directly, without being cultured. Samples were stained and sorted in pairs, with one healthy donor and one patient per experiment, so that batch effects were minimized. The High Capacity cDNA Reverse Transcription Kit was used to reverse transcribe all of the isolated RNA, meaning that expressed TCRB transcripts were what got sequenced. Naive, central memory and regulatory T cell samples underwent deep immunoSEQ sequencing, averaging roughly 3.5 million total reads per sample. Sorted cells were lysed in RLT buffer, and RNA was extracted using DNase-treated RNeasy Micro or Mini kits according to cell number. Each cell subset was processed on its own to prevent cross-contamination, while patient and healthy donor samples were processed together. TCRB sequences were amplified from cDNA with the immunoSEQ multiplex PCR, producing 87-bp fragments spanning the CDR3 region. The amplicons were sequenced using the Illumina HiSeq platform. In the source study's methods: Synthetic template baselines were used to correct PCR bias computationally, reads within Hamming distance 2 were collapsed together, and singletons that could not be merged were discarded. Reads were aligned to IMGT to assign V, D and J genes, CDR3 length, and insertions or deletions at six rearrangement sites. Clonotype counts were normalized to sorted cell number within each subset before computing true diversity and Gini coefficients with the tcR R package. Repertoire sharing was quantified using the overlap coefficient calculated on TCRB nucleotide sequences. TCRdb mirrors the immuneACCESS table, restricted to in-frame sequences. Some clones are absent from its copies; in checked studies, under half trace to an unresolved V gene, and the reason for the others is unknown. The D gene and trimming were derived from the DNA, and the V and J assignments and clone size from that table. Within this sample are 150,000 to 170,000 clones, with less than 9.5% of them counted one time only. Around 0.65% of the sample goes to the ten largest clones.

This clone was counted only a few times. The antigen this receptor binds is unknown. Per-nucleotide qualities are absent, and no much larger clonotype sits a single base away. Here the chain combines TRBV30 and TRBJ2-5, and TRBD1 may be the D gene, going by 7 matching bases. This clonotype originated in a man aged 18-30 years in good health. Sequenced sample: central memory CD4+ T cells from blood. The CDR3 has the sequence CAWTVRRGPGKVQETQYF. The nucleotide sequence is given as TGTGCCTGGACTGTGAGGAGGGGGCCAGGCAAGGTACAAGAGACCCAGTACTTC.